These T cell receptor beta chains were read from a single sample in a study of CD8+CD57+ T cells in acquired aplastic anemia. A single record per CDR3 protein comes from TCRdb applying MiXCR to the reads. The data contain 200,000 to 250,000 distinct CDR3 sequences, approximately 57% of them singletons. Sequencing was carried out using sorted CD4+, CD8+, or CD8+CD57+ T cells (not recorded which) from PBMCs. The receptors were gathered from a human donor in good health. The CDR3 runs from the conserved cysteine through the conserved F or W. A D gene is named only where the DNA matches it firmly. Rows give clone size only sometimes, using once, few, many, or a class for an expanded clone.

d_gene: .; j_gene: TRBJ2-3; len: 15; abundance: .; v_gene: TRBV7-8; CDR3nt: TGTGCCAGCAGCCCAGGGTGGGAGAGCACAGATACGCAGTATTTT; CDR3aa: CASSPGWESTDTQYF
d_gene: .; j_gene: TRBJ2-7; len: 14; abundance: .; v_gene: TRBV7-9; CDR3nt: TGTGCCAGCAGTTCTGGGACCTTATTATCCGAGCAGTACTTC; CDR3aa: CASSSGTLLSEQYF
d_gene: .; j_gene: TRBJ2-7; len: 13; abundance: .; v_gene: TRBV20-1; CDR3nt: TGCAGTGCTAGACTGGGGGCTCACTACGAGCAGTACTTC; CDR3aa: CSARLGAHYEQYF
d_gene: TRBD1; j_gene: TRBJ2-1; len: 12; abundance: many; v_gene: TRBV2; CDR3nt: TGTGCCAGCACCGTGACAGGGAATGAGCAGTTCTTC; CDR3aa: CASTVTGNEQFF
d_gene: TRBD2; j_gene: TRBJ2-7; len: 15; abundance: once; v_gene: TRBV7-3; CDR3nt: TGTGCCAGCAGCCCCGGACTAGCGGGAAGGGGAGAGCAGTACTTC; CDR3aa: CASSPGLAGRGEQYF
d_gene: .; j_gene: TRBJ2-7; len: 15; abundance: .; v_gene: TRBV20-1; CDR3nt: TGCAGTGCTAGAGAATGGAGGGACCGCGCCTACGAGCAGTACTTC; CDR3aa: CSAREWRDRAYEQYF
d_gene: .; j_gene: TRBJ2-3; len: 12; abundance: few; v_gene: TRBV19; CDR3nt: TGTGCCAGTAGCGGGAACACAGATACGCAGTATTTT; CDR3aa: CASSGNTDTQYF
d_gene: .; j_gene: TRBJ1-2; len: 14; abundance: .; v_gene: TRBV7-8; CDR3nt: TGTGCCAGCAGCTTGAGGATTGAGGCAGCTGGCTACACCTTC; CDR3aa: CASSLRIEAAGYTF
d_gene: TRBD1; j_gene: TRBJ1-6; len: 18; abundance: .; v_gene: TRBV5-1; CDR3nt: TGCGCCAGCAGCTTACAAGAAGTCGGACAGGGGGCCGATTCACCCCTCCACTTT; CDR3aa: CASSLQEVGQGADSPLHF
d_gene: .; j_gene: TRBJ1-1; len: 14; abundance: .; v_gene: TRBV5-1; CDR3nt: TGCGCCAGCATCCTAGAGGGCAGAAACACTGAAGCTTTCTTT; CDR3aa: CASILEGRNTEAFF
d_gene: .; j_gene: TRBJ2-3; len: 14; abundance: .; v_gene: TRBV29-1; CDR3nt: TGCAGCGTTGAAGATAAGGGGAGCACAGATACGCAGTATTTT; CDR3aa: CSVEDKGSTDTQYF
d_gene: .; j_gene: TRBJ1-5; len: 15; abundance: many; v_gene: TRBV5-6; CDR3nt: TGTGCCAGCAGCTTGAGCGGGGACCATCCTCAGCCCCAGCATTTT; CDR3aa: CASSLSGDHPQPQHF
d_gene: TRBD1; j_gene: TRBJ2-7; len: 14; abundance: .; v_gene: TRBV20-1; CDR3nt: TGCAGTGCTGACGACGGGGACAGAAACTACGAGCAGTACTTC; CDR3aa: CSADDGDRNYEQYF
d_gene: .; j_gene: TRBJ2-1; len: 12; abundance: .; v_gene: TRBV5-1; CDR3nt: TGTGCCAGCAGCTTGTTATACAATGAGCAGTTCTTC; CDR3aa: CASSLLYNEQFF
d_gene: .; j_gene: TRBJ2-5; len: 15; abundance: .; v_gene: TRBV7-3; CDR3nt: TGTGCCAGCAGCGATACAGGGGGGGTGGGAGAGACCCAGTACTTC; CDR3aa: CASSDTGGVGETQYF
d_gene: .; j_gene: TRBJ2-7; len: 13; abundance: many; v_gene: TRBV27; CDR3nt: TGTGCCAGCAGTTTTTTAGGCTCCTACGAGCAGTACTTC; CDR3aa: CASSFLGSYEQYF
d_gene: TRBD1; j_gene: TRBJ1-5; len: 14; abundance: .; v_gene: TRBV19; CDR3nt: TGTGCCAGTAGTGTACAGGGGCTGATTCAGCCCCAGCATTTT; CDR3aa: CASSVQGLIQPQHF
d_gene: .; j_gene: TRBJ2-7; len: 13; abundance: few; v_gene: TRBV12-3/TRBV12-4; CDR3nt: TGTGCCAGCAGTTTACGGGGGCGCGACGAGCAGTACTTC; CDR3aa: CASSLRGRDEQYF
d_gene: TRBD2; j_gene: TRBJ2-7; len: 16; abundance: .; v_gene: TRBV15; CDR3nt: TGTGCCACCAGCAGACTGACTAGCGGGAGAACGGGCGAGCAGTACTTC; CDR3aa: CATSRLTSGRTGEQYF
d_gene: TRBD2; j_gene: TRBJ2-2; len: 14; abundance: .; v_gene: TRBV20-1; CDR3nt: TGCAGTGCTTTAGCGGGGGGCAACACCGGGGAGCTGTTTTTT; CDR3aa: CSALAGGNTGELFF
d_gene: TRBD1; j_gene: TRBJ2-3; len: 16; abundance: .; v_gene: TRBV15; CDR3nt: TGTGCCACCAGCGGGAAGGCAGGGGGTGGTGCAGATACGCAGTATTTT; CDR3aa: CATSGKAGGGADTQYF
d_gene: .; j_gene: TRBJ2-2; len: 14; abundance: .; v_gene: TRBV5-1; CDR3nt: TGCGCCAGCACACAGGGCTCGAACACCGGGGAGCTGTTTTTT; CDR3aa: CASTQGSNTGELFF
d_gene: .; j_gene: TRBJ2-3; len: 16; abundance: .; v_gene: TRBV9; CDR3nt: TGTGCCAGCAGCGTAGGGGGGGCCGGGGATCCAGATACGCAGTATTTT; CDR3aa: CASSVGGAGDPDTQYF
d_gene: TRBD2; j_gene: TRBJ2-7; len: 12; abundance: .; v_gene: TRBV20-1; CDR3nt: TGCAGTGTCCAGCGGGAGGCGGCCGAGCAGTACTTC; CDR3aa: CSVQREAAEQYF
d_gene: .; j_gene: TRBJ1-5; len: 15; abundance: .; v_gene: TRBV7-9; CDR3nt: TGTGCCAGCAGCCCGGGACTAAATAGGGATCAGCCCCAGCATTTT; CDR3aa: CASSPGLNRDQPQHF
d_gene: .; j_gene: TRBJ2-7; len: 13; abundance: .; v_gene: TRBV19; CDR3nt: TGTGCCAGTAGGACCGGGGCCTCGGACGAGCAGTACTTC; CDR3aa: CASRTGASDEQYF
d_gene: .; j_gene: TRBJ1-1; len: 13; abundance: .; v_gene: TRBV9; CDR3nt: TGTGTCGGCAGCGTAGGAGGGAACACTGAAGCTTTCTTT; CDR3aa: CVGSVGGNTEAFF
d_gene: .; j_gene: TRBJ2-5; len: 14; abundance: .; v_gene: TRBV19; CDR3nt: TGTGCCAGTAGTATAGGTGGGTCCCAAGAGACCCAGTACTTC; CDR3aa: CASSIGGSQETQYF
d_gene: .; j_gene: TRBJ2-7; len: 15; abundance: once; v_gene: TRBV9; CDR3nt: TGTGCCAGCAGCGTAGCTACGGCGTCCACCTACGAGCATTACTTC; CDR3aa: CASSVATASTYEHYF
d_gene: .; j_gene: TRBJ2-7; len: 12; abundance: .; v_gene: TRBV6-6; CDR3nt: TGTGCCAGCGGCGGCAGGACCTACGAGCAGTACTTC; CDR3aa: CASGGRTYEQYF
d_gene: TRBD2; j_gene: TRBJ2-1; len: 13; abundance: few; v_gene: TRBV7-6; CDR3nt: TGTGCCAGCAGCAACGGGAGGGCCAATGAGCAGTTCTTC; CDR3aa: CASSNGRANEQFF